Listed below are T cell receptor beta chains from one sample, sequenced in a study of beta chain features in type 1 diabetes. Generated by immunoSEQ multiplex PCR, the TCRdb table keeps only in-frame clones and is missing some. The data contain some 900,000 clones, roughly a sixth of them singletons. The sequencing sample was made of naive CD4+ T cells from blood. The receptors were sampled from a woman between 18 and 29 years old in good health. Both conserved end residues are part of each CDR3. The D gene is left open where the match is weak. Rows give clone size only sometimes, using once, few, many, or a class for an expanded clone.

V,D,size,J,DNA,CDR3
TRBV5-1,TRBD2,.,TRBJ2-1,TGCGCCAGCAGCTCCGTAGCGGGAGGGGGACAATTGGAGCAGTTCTTC,CASSSVAGGGQLEQFF
TRBV6-6,.,.,TRBJ2-2,TGTGCCAGCAAAATGGCGGTGATGCCGGGGGAGCTGTTTTTT,CASKMAVMPGELFF
TRBV15,.,.,TRBJ2-1,TGTGCCACCAGGGAGGAGAGGATCTCCTACAATGAGCAGTTCTTC,CATREERISYNEQFF
TRBV7-8,.,few,TRBJ2-1,TGTGCCAGCAGCCTCAGGGGATGGGACAAGAATGAGCAGTTCTTC,CASSLRGWDKNEQFF
TRBV7-3,.,few,TRBJ1-1,TGTGCCAGCAGCGGAGCAGGGCGGATCACTGAAGCTTTCTTT,CASSGAGRITEAFF
TRBV6-5,.,few,TRBJ2-5,TGTGCCAGCGAGCGACGAGCGGGACAGTTGGAGACCCAGTACTTC,CASERRAGQLETQYF
TRBV7-3,TRBD2,few,TRBJ2-1,TGTGCCAGCAGCCTTCAGGGACTAGCGGGGAAATACAATGAGCAGTTCTTC,CASSLQGLAGKYNEQFF
TRBV4-1,.,.,TRBJ2-3,TGCGCCAGCAGCCGGGCTAGCATAGAGCACACAGATACGCAGTATTTT,CASSRASIEHTDTQYF
TRBV5-4,.,.,TRBJ1-2,TGTGCCAGCAGCTCGGGGAAGGGAGCTAACTATGGCTACACCTTC,CASSSGKGANYGYTF
TRBV7-9,.,few,TRBJ2-7,TGTGCCAGCAGCTTAGGGTTCGACATCGGTTACGCCTACGAGCAGTACTTC,CASSLGFDIGYAYEQYF
TRBV7-3,TRBD1,.,TRBJ2-1,TGTGCCAGCAGCTTGACAGGGCGCTCCTACAATGAGCAGTTCTTC,CASSLTGRSYNEQFF
TRBV6-6,TRBD2,few,TRBJ2-5,TGTGCCAGCACCAGGGGACTAGCGGACTCCGGGGGGACCCAGTACTTC,CASTRGLADSGGTQYF
TRBV5-4,TRBD2,.,TRBJ2-3,TGTGCCAGCAGCCTAGGACTAGTTGGAGGGGATACGCAGTATTTT,CASSLGLVGGDTQYF
TRBV28,TRBD1,.,TRBJ1-4,TGTGCCAGCAGTCCTCTTTCAGGACAGGTCTCCCCTTCTAATGAAAAACTGTTTTTT,CASSPLSGQVSPSNEKLFF
TRBV7-2,.,.,TRBJ2-7,TGTGCCAGCAGCTTTGTGGGGAGCGCCTACGAGCAGTACTTC,CASSFVGSAYEQYF
TRBV10-3,.,.,TRBJ2-5,TGTGCCATCAGTGATTCGAGGGGGGAGGAGACCCAGTACTTC,CAISDSRGEETQYF
TRBV7-2,.,few,TRBJ2-1,TGTGCCAGCAGCTTAGGAACAAGAGGCGATGAGCAGTTCTTC,CASSLGTRGDEQFF
TRBV10-3,TRBD1,many,TRBJ2-4,TGTGCCACGGGACAGGGGGAAAACATTCAGTACTTC,CATGQGENIQYF
TRBV5-1,.,.,TRBJ2-6,TGCGCCAGCAGCTCGGGGCGGGGAATGAGGGCCAACGTCCTGACTTTC,CASSSGRGMRANVLTF
TRBV2,.,few,TRBJ2-7,TGTGCCAGCAGCTTACTTAGCGGAGGATACGAGCAGTACTTC,CASSLLSGGYEQYF
TRBV28,TRBD1,.,TRBJ2-5,TGTGCCAGCACCCTCTCCTACAGGGGGCATAAGACCCAGTACTTC,CASTLSYRGHKTQYF
TRBV5-5,.,few,TRBJ2-1,TGTGCCAGCACGAACGACGGGGCCTACAATGAGCAGTTCTTC,CASTNDGAYNEQFF
TRBV4-3,TRBD2,.,TRBJ2-2,TGCGCCAGCGGATCCGGGACTAGCGGGAGTAGGCACACCGGGGAGCTGTTTTTT,CASGSGTSGSRHTGELFF
TRBV9,.,few,TRBJ1-1,TGTGCCAGCAGCGTGTACCCCACGAGTGGTACTGAAGCTTTCTTT,CASSVYPTSGTEAFF